What follows are 17 T cell receptor beta chains derived from one specimen sequenced in a study of Ad26.COV2.S vaccination and SARS-CoV-2 variants. Assay used: immunoSEQ multiplex PCR; TCRdb lists only in-frame clones, some missing. The repertoire consists of roughly 240,000 clones, with approximately 87% occurring once and the leading ten covering roughly 10%. Treatment reported: over 15 received Ad26.COV2.S at low or high dose, single or two shots; about 5 received placebo; per-sample allocation not given. All samples were drawn on day 63, counting from the first vaccine or placebo injection. Material: peripheral blood, obtained in a trial of Ad26.COV2.S vaccine versus placebo. The receptors derive from a person aged 18-65 years who received the Ad26.COV2.S COVID-19 vaccine or a placebo.

The chain combines TRBV30 with TRBJ2-7, with TRBD2 matching 10 bases. This CDR3 is 14 amino acids long. Trimming at V came to 0 bases and at J to 6 bases, leaving 5 bases not matched to a gene. CDR1 GTSNPN and CDR2 SVGIG come from the germline V gene (reference sequence). CDR3 nucleotides: TGTGCCTGGAGTGTGTCTAGCGGGAGTTCCGAGCAGTACTTC. This translates into CAWSVSSGSSEQYF.

This clone was found once. This chain joins TRBV18 and TRBJ1-1; maybe TRBD1 (6 bases). CDR3 length equals 14 residues. Germline V gene data show CDR1 as KGHSH and CDR2 as LQKENI. V was shortened by 2 bases and J by 3 bases, with 10 bases between the two germline ends. Written as DNA, the CDR3 is TGTGCCAGCTCACCAACACAGGGATACACTGAAGCTTTCTTT. Translating gives CASSPTQGYTEAFF.

The chain has TRBV28 and TRBJ2-7; 8 bases map to TRBD1. There are 14 residues in the CDR3. Germline V CDR1 and CDR2: MDHEN, SYDVKM. Trimming took 5 bases from V and 2 from J; bases not matched to a gene: 5. Here the CDR3 DNA reads TGTGCCAGCAGTCTGGGACAGGCCCCCTACGAGCAGTACTTC. Translation gives CASSLGQAPYEQYF.

The J gene is TRBJ2-6, the V gene TRBV4-3; 13 bases fit TRBD2. CDR1 is LGHNA, CDR2 YSLEER, per germline. The trim removed 4 bases at V and 8 bases at J, leaving 11 bases unmatched. The CDR3 consists of 18 residues. Written as DNA, the CDR3 is TGCGCCAGCAGCCCACCGGGACTAGCGGGAACCGGCTCCAACGTCCTGACTTTC. As protein: CASSPPGLAGTGSNVLTF.

This rearrangement joins TRBV11-2 to TRBJ2-5; D perhaps matches TRBD2 (6 bases). The length of the CDR3 is 15 residues. V was cut by 1 base and J by 5 bases, with 14 bases left in between. Per germline, CDR1 SGHAT and CDR2 FQNNGV. CDR3 bases: TGTGCCAGCAGCTTAGCCTCCGGGGGTGGGGAGACCCAGTACTTC. It codes for CASSLASGGGETQYF. Variable domain in full (rest from reference TRBV11-2 and TRBJ2-5): EAGVAQSPRYKIIEKRQSVAFWCNPISGHATLYWYQQILGQGPKLLIQFQNNGVVDDSQLPKDRFSAERLKGVDSTLKIQPAKLEDSAVYLCASSLASGGGETQYFGPGTRLLVL.

This clone has only a few counts. This chain connects TRBV27 to TRBJ1-6; 7 nucleotides agree with TRBD1. Germline V gene data show CDR1 as MNHEY and CDR2 as SMNVEV (reference sequence). With 2 bases clipped from V and 3 bases from J, the junction kept 7 bases outside the gene matches. The CDR3 covers 17 residues. The CDR3 region has the DNA TGTGCCAGCAGTTTAGGGGCACAGGGGAACTATAATTCACCCCTCCACTTT. Its translation: CASSLGAQGNYNSPLHF.

The rearrangement uses TRBV19 and TRBJ1-6; D uncertain. V shed 5 bases and J shed 9 bases, with 17 bases lying between them. Germline V gene data show CDR1 as LNHDA and CDR2 as SQIVND (reference sequence). CDR3 length equals 15 residues. CDR3 nucleotides: TGTGCCAGTAGTCTATTAACAGCGGCCGGTTCACCCCTCCACTTT. Protein: CASSLLTAAGSPLHF.

The rearrangement links TRBV4-1 to TRBJ2-3, with TRBD1 identical over 9 bases. This CDR3 is built from 14 residues. From germline, CDR1 is MGHRA and CDR2 YSYEKL. The trim removed 6 bases at V and 4 bases at J, leaving 5 bases unmatched. The CDR3 sequence: CASSYRGPADTQYF. The CDR3 nucleotides read TGCGCCAGCAGTTACAGGGGGCCGGCAGATACGCAGTATTTT.

This chain uses TRBV5-1 with TRBJ2-5; D is unresolved. Trimming cost V 0 bases and J 5 bases, with 14 bases left between them. The CDR3 consists of 15 residues. Per germline, CDR1 SGHRS and CDR2 YFSETQ. DNA of the CDR3: TGCGCCAGCAGCTTGGATTCCTTAAAGGTCGAGACCCAGTACTTC. It yields the protein CASSLDSLKVETQYF.

This chain links TRBV19 with TRBJ2-3; 11 nucleotides agree with TRBD2. Looked up from germline, CDR1 is LNHDA and CDR2 is SQIVND (reference sequence). Germline trimming cut 5 bases from V and 0 bases from J; bases unmatched to any gene: 4. CDR3 length equals 16 residues. The CDR3 reads CASSVTSGGSTDTQYF. The DNA for the CDR3 is TGTGCCAGTAGTGTAACTAGCGGGGGTAGCACAGATACGCAGTATTTT.

The sample holds a few counts of this clone. V is TRBV28 and J is TRBJ1-5; D remains ambiguous. CDR3 length: 14 amino acids. V lost 6 bases, J lost 1 base, and 10 bases lay in between. The germline CDR1 and CDR2 sequences are MDHEN and SYDVKM. The chain's CDR3 is CASRETGSNQPQHF. CDR3 DNA: TGTGCCAGCAGGGAAACGGGAAGCAATCAGCCCCAGCATTTT. The full variable domain, with the rest looked up from reference TRBV28 and TRBJ1-5, is DVKVTQSSRYLVKRTGEKVFLECVQDMDHENMFWYRQDPGLGLRLIYFSYDVKMKEKGDIPEGYSVSREKKERFSLILESASTNQTSMYLCASRETGSNQPQHFGDGTRLSIL.

The table lists this clone with a count of one. This chain links TRBV4-3 with TRBJ1-2; maybe TRBD1 (5 bases). CDR3 length equals 15 residues. In germline, CDR1 is LGHNA, CDR2 YSLEER. V was cut by 0 bases and J by 4 bases, with 12 bases left in between. The chain's CDR3 is CASSQDVGEGYGYTF. The CDR3 bases are TGCGCCAGCAGCCAAGACGTGGGGGAGGGCTATGGCTACACCTTC.

The chain uses TRBV27 and TRBJ2-7; TRBD2 matches 11 bases. This CDR3 region has 16 residues. Germline V gene sequence: CDR1 MNHEY, CDR2 SMNVEV (reference sequence). The J segment lost 0 bases and the V segment lost 0 bases, leaving 1 base of the junction unmatched. The DNA for the CDR3 is TGTGCCAGCAGTTTATCCGGGACTAGCGGCTCCTACGAGCAGTACTTC. This codes for CASSLSGTSGSYEQYF.

V usage is TRBV4-2 and J usage is TRBJ1-4; the D is unclear. Germline V gene sequence: CDR1 LGHNA, CDR2 YNFKEQ. The CDR3 consists of 13 residues. V lost 0 bases to trimming and J lost 8 bases, with 7 bases between them. The CDR3 DNA reads TGTGCCAGCAGCCAAGACCGAGGAGAAAAACTGTTTTTT. Translating gives CASSQDRGEKLFF.

V and J are TRBV28 and TRBJ1-3; a possible D gene is TRBD1 (5 bases). The CDR3 is 11 amino acids. From germline, CDR1 is MDHEN and CDR2 SYDVKM. Trimming took 3 bases from V and 11 from J, leaving 8 bases between them. The CDR3 DNA is TGTGCCAGCAGTTTTCGGGGGGCCATATATTTT. This gives the protein CASSFRGAIYF.

V is TRBV10-2 and J is TRBJ2-2, with a possible D match to TRBD1 (5 bases). CDR1 and CDR2 from the germline V gene are WSHSY and SAAADI. The CDR3 length is 13 residues. V shed 8 bases and J shed 6 bases, with 13 bases lying between them. The CDR3 protein is CASVVQGPGELFF. CDR3 coding DNA: TGCGCCAGCGTTGTCCAGGGTCCCGGGGAGCTGTTTTTT.

This clone has a handful of counts. The chain carries TRBV7-9 and TRBJ1-2, with 8 bases lining up with TRBD1. In germline, CDR1 is SEHNR, CDR2 FQNEAQ (reference sequence). The CDR3 extends over 14 amino acids. Trimming removed 2 bases from V and 7 bases from J; junction bases left unmatched: 6. As DNA, the CDR3 is TGTGCCAGCAGCTTAAGCGGGACAGGTGGTGGCTACACCTTC. Its protein is CASSLSGTGGGYTF. Together with reference TRBV7-9 and TRBJ1-2, the CDR3 gives the full variable domain: DTGVSQNPRHKITKRGQNVTFRCDPISEHNRLYWYRQTLGQGPEFLTYFQNEAQLEKSRLLSDRFSAERPKGSFSTLEIQRTEQGDSAMYLCASSLSGTGGGYTFGSGTRLTVV.